This T cell receptor (beta chain) was retrieved from a study of T cells in tumors after PD-1 blockade. Study at large: Either cemiplimab 350 mg every 2 weeks or pembrolizumab 200 mg every 3 weeks was given.

Tumor or blood genomic DNA was sequenced, with inputs of roughly 550 ng to 6,500 ng. Findings and caveats of the study: Some novel exhausted tumor clones appeared in pre-treatment blood, suggesting peripheral recruitment.

In the case of this clone: Its target is not known.

The assay was immunoSEQ multiplex PCR, and TCRdb's table has in-frame clones only and misses some. The sample holds 60,000 to 70,000 clones, less than 85% seen once. The sequence was obtained from a human donor with basal cell carcinoma. The sequences come from PBMCs, collected after anti-PD-1 treatment.

CDR3 sequence: CASSIFRGGADTQYF. The CDR3 coding sequence is TGTGCCAGTAGTATCTTCAGGGGGGGAGCAGATACGCAGTATTTT. The rearrangement joins TRBV19 to TRBJ2-3; D possibly matches TRBD1 or TRBD2 (7 bases each). V lost 3 bases and J 4 bases, leaving 14 bases between the germline ends. Germline CDR1 LNHDA, CDR2 SQIVND (reference sequence). The CDR3 totals 15 residues.